The 19 T cell receptor beta chains reported below all come from one sample, sequenced in a study of T cell changes during pregnancy in multiple sclerosis (dated by TCRdb to about 2019). Library preparation was by the immunoSEQ multiplex PCR assay. Not all clones reach the TCRdb copy of this immuneACCESS table, which keeps in-frame sequences only. Checked studies attribute under half of the gap to unresolved V genes and leave the rest unexplained. This sample holds approximately 37,000 clones; around nine tenths were observed only once. The top ten clonotypes cover 3.5% to 5% of the sample. This material consisted of CD8+ T cells from peripheral blood mononuclear cells, taken in the first trimester of pregnancy. The receptor source for this set is a female donor with multiple sclerosis, enrolled in a pregnancy study.

The chain couples TRBV4-3 to TRBJ2-3, with D tentatively TRBD2 (7 bases). The germline V gene has CDR1 LGHNA and CDR2 YSLEER. This CDR3 is built from 16 residues. V was pared by 0 bases and J by 6 bases, with 16 bases between. CDR3: CASSQEKGGPGDTQYF. The CDR3 DNA sequence: TGCGCCAGCAGCCAAGAAAAGGGGGGGCCAGGGGATACGCAGTATTTT.

This chain connects TRBV4-2 to TRBJ2-1, with D perhaps matching TRBD2 (5 bases). CDR3 length: 16 amino acids. The V end lost 2 bases, the J end lost 1 base, and 12 bases lay between the germline ends. Germline V gives CDR1 LGHNA, CDR2 YNFKEQ. CDR3 sequence (DNA): TGTGCCAGCAGCCAAACTGTCGGGGAATCCTACAATGAGCAGTTCTTC. It yields the protein CASSQTVGESYNEQFF.

V gene TRBV5-1 combines with J gene TRBJ2-5; a weak D match, TRBD2 (8 bases). Germline V lookup: CDR1 SGHRS, CDR2 YFSETQ. This CDR3 comprises 17 residues. The V gene lost 4 bases and the J gene lost 6 bases, with 25 bases spanning the gap. The CDR3 loop is CASSPPGGTAGRKTQYF. The CDR3, as DNA: TGCGCCAGCAGCCCGCCGGGGGGGACAGCAGGTAGGAAGACCCAGTACTTC.

The CDR3 sequence: CASSLGRWDTSYEQYF. CDR3 bases: TGTGCCAGCAGCTTGGGTCGGTGGGACACCTCCTACGAGCAGTACTTC. The V and J genes are TRBV5-4 and TRBJ2-7; TRBD1 is a possible D gene (6 bases). Germline CDR1 and CDR2: SGHNT and YYREEE (reference sequence). This CDR3 contains 16 residues. Between the trimmed V and J ends, which lost 0 bases and 0 bases, there was a span of 13 bases.

The rearrangement links TRBV11-2 to TRBJ1-6; 8 nucleotides line up with TRBD1. Trimming took 0 bases from V and 2 from J; bases not matched to a gene: 3. Germline assignment: CDR1 SGHAT and CDR2 FQNNGV. The CDR3 sequence is 17 residues long. The CDR3 sequence: CASSLESTGAYNSPLHF. CDR3 DNA: TGTGCCAGCAGCTTAGAGTCGACAGGGGCCTATAATTCACCCCTCCACTTT.

This clone was detected only once. The rearrangement joins TRBV7-7 to TRBJ2-3; 8 positions agree with TRBD2. CDR1 SSHAT and CDR2 FNYEAQ come from the germline V gene (reference sequence). This CDR3 comprises 15 residues. V shed 1 base and J 5 bases; nucleotides not matched to a gene: 5. CDR3 residues: CASSLEAGEGDTQYF. The CDR3, as DNA: TGTGCCAGCAGCTTAGAAGCGGGGGAGGGAGATACGCAGTATTTT.

This rearrangement joins TRBV19 to TRBJ1-1; no clear D. The CDR3 has 16 amino acids. Trimming removed 6 bases at V and 7 bases at J, with 24 bases between. Germline V gene data show CDR1 as LNHDA and CDR2 as SQIVND (reference sequence). The CDR3: CASRTYRERGGGEAFF. In DNA, the CDR3 is TGTGCCAGTAGAACATATCGGGAACGCGGAGGAGGTGAAGCTTTCTTT.

The J gene is TRBJ1-5, the V gene TRBV5-6; tentative D call: TRBD1 (5 bases). Germline CDR1 SGHDT, CDR2 YYEEEE. V lost 3 bases, J lost 6 bases, and 16 bases lay in between. This CDR3 is 15 amino acids long. The DNA for the CDR3 is TGTGCCAGCAGCTCCGGCCCTGGGGCCGCTCAGCCCCAGCATTTT. This codes for CASSSGPGAAQPQHF.

The chain combines TRBV9 with TRBJ1-2; possible D gene TRBD1, 5 bases. The V end was cut by 0 bases, the J end by 3 bases, with 12 bases between. Looked up from germline, CDR1 is SGDLS and CDR2 is YYNGEE. The length of the CDR3 is 15 residues. The CDR3 spells CASSVASGGDYGYTF. The CDR3 nucleotides are TGTGCCAGCAGCGTAGCTTCGGGAGGGGACTATGGCTACACCTTC. The entire variable domain, with the rest obtained from reference TRBV9 and TRBJ1-2, is as follows: DSGVTQTPKHLITATGQRVTLRCSPRSGDLSVYWYQQSLDQGLQFLIQYYNGEERAKGNILERFSAQQFPDLHSELNLSSLELGDSALYFCASSVASGGDYGYTFGSGTRLTVV.

This clone was counted a single time. The chain is built from TRBV6-1 and TRBJ2-7, with a weak D call TRBD2 (5 bases). CDR3 length: 14 residues. V was shortened by 2 bases and J by 5 bases, with 13 bases between the two germline ends. From germline, CDR1 is MNHNS and CDR2 SASEGT. DNA for the CDR3: TGTGCCAGCAGTGAACCGGGGATTGCCGACGAGCAGTACTTC. This encodes CASSEPGIADEQYF.

A few counts support this clone. The J gene is TRBJ1-2, the V gene TRBV2; TRBD1 matches at 9 bases. The germline V gene encodes CDR1 SNHLY and CDR2 FYNNEI. This CDR3 spans 14 amino acids. V shed 0 bases, J shed 6 bases, and the junction held 2 bases outside the gene matches. The CDR3 here is CASSEAGTGNGYTF. CDR3 sequence (DNA): TGTGCCAGCAGTGAAGCGGGGACAGGGAATGGCTACACCTTC. Filled out from reference TRBV2 and TRBJ1-2, the complete variable domain reads EPEVTQTPSHQVTQMGQEVILRCVPISNHLYFYWYRQILGQKVEFLVSFYNNEISEKSEIFDDQFSVERPDGSNFTLKIRSTKLEDSAMYFCASSEAGTGNGYTFGSGTRLTVV.

The count of this clone is one. The chain is built from TRBV7-9 and TRBJ1-5, with 7 bases identical to TRBD1. The V gene's germline CDR1 is SEHNR and CDR2 FQNEAQ (reference sequence). This CDR3 has 13 amino acids. The junction had 5 bases not matched to a gene; V was cut back by 5 bases and J by 7 bases. The CDR3 sequence: CASSLGGSQPQHF. CDR3 nucleotide sequence: TGTGCCAGCAGCCTAGGGGGCAGCCAGCCCCAGCATTTT.

V gene TRBV30 combines with J gene TRBJ2-5; D not certain. Trimming took 2 bases from V and 0 from J, leaving 19 bases between them. The germline V gene has CDR1 GTSNPN and CDR2 SVGIG (reference sequence). This CDR3 is built from 17 residues. Here the CDR3 reads CAWSPPPGALNQETQYF. The CDR3 bases are TGTGCCTGGAGTCCCCCGCCGGGTGCCCTCAACCAAGAGACCCAGTACTTC.

This sequence joins TRBV4-1 and TRBJ2-7, with D maybe TRBD1 (5 bases). The germline V and J ends were trimmed by 1 base and 4 bases, with 14 bases remaining between them. The CDR3 length is 15 residues. The germline V gene encodes CDR1 MGHRA and CDR2 YSYEKL. The CDR3 here is CASSQGGSASYEQYF. CDR3 bases: TGCGCCAGCAGCCAAGGGGGCAGCGCTTCTTACGAGCAGTACTTC.

The gene calls are TRBV10-3 and TRBJ2-1, with TRBD2 as a possible D gene (6 bases). Between the trimmed V and J ends, which lost 3 bases and 4 bases, there was a span of 10 bases. This CDR3 is built from 14 residues. Germline-derived CDR1 and CDR2 are ENHRY and SYGVKD. CDR3 sequence reads: CAISDFGGYNEQFF. CDR3 sequence (DNA): TGTGCCATCAGTGATTTCGGGGGATACAATGAGCAGTTCTTC.

The chain uses TRBV5-1 and TRBJ1-1; the D is unclear. In germline, CDR1 is SGHRS, CDR2 YFSETQ. V dropped 0 bases and J dropped 5 bases, with 17 bases sitting between them. This CDR3 comprises 16 residues. The DNA for the CDR3 is TGCGCCAGCAGCTTGGCCGCCGAGGGATGGAAGACTGAAGCTTTCTTT. It encodes CASSLAAEGWKTEAFF.

This clone was counted once. The chain carries TRBV4-1 and TRBJ1-1; perhaps TRBD1 as D (6 bases). The CDR3 runs to 17 residues. Trimming took off 4 bases at V and 0 bases at J, with 18 bases between the two ends. Germline-derived CDR1 and CDR2 are MGHRA and YSYEKL. CDR3 region: CASSLTDSYPMNTEAFF. As DNA, the CDR3 is TGCGCCAGCAGCCTCACGGACAGTTATCCCATGAACACTGAAGCTTTCTTT.

The chain has TRBV21-1 and TRBJ2-1; the table's D gene call, TRBD1, was not cross checked with the DNA. TRBV21-1 is marked as a pseudogene. The CDR3 loop spans 15 amino acids. CDR3 nucleotide sequence: TGTGCCAGCAGCGCCCGGGACAGAGACTACAATGAGCAGTTCTTC. Amino acids: CASSARDRDYNEQFF.

The CDR3 protein is CASSEAPGSQETQYF. In nucleotides, the CDR3 is TGTGCCAGCAGTGAAGCCCCGGGGTCCCAAGAGACCCAGTACTTC. The J gene is TRBJ2-5, the V gene TRBV6-4, with TRBD2 as a possible D gene (5 bases). Trimming took off 3 bases at V and 1 base at J, with 12 bases between the two ends. The length of the CDR3 is 15 residues. Per the germline V gene, CDR1 is MRHNA and CDR2 is SNTAGT.